The sequence of this T cell receptor (beta chain) was determined in a study of chemoradiotherapy in HPV16-positive cancers. Study context: Candidate HPV-specific T-cell clones and common TCR motifs came from functional assays in two HPV16-positive patients. Study-wide findings and caveats: In HPV16-positive patients, HPV-responsive T-cell expansion tracked better recurrence-free survival. Functional assays defining HPV-specific T cells used only a couple of HPV16-positive patients.

A note on this clone: Its antigen is unidentified.

V was clipped by 5 bases and J by 0 bases; unmatched bases: 2. The CDR3 loop spans 15 amino acids. The germline V gene has CDR1 SGHTA and CDR2 FQGNSA. The table came from immunoSEQ multiplex PCR; TCRdb's copy has only in-frame clones and leaves some out. Altogether tens of thousands of clones are present, about four fifths being singletons, with the ten largest covering 3.5% to 4%. The chain recombines TRBV7-2 with TRBJ2-5; 11 bases are shared with TRBD2. This material consisted of blood, taken from a patient who underwent chemoradiotherapy. This TCR was recovered from a human donor with HPV-associated anogenital cancer. The CDR3 DNA reads as TGTGCCAGCAGCCGACTAGCGGGGAACCAAGAGACCCAGTACTTC. This translates into CASSRLAGNQETQYF.